Listed below are T cell receptor beta chains from one sample, sequenced in a study of OX40 agonist ivuxolimab in advanced cancers. Sequencing was performed with immunoSEQ multiplex PCR; in TCRdb, only in-frame clones are kept and a portion is missing. The profile shows some 80,000 clones, 94% of them singletons. The material was CD4+ or CD8+ T cells sorted from blood, obtained in a trial of the OX40 agonist ivuxolimab. Receptors originate from an adult with an advanced solid tumor such as melanoma, head and neck, liver or kidney cancer. Each CDR3 is given with its conserved first and last residue. A D gene is named only where the DNA matches it firmly. The size of a clone is reported for some rows only, either as once, few or many, or as a class for expanded clones.

d_gene: .
j_gene: TRBJ2-7
v_gene: TRBV6-5
abundance: once
CDR3nt: TGTGCCAGCAGTTACTCGAGACAGGATTCCTACGAGCAGTACTTC
CDR3aa: CASSYSRQDSYEQYF

d_gene: .
j_gene: TRBJ1-1
v_gene: TRBV6-6
abundance: .
CDR3nt: TGTGCCAGCAGTTACGGTGGGAGGGGCACTGAAGCTTTCTTT
CDR3aa: CASSYGGRGTEAFF

d_gene: TRBD1
j_gene: TRBJ2-2
v_gene: TRBV29-1
abundance: .
CDR3nt: TGCAGCGTTGGGAGGCAGGGGGCTTGGACCGGGGAGCTGTTTTTT
CDR3aa: CSVGRQGAWTGELFF

d_gene: TRBD2
j_gene: TRBJ2-3
v_gene: TRBV27
abundance: .
CDR3nt: TGTGCCAGCAGTTTGTCTGGACTAGCCCAGTCGAAAGATACGCAGTATTTT
CDR3aa: CASSLSGLAQSKDTQYF

d_gene: TRBD1
j_gene: TRBJ2-7
v_gene: TRBV4-3
abundance: .
CDR3nt: TGCGCCAGCAGCCACCCCGGACAGGGTAACTACGAGCAGTACTTC
CDR3aa: CASSHPGQGNYEQYF

d_gene: TRBD2
j_gene: TRBJ2-7
v_gene: TRBV14
abundance: .
CDR3nt: TGTGCCAGCAGCCATCGAACTAGCGGAACCTACGAGCAGTACTTC
CDR3aa: CASSHRTSGTYEQYF

d_gene: TRBD2
j_gene: TRBJ2-5
v_gene: TRBV7-9
abundance: once
CDR3nt: TGTGCCAGCAGCTTAGGGCTAGCGGGAGAGGGGCAAGAGACCCAGTACTTC
CDR3aa: CASSLGLAGEGQETQYF

d_gene: .
j_gene: TRBJ1-4
v_gene: TRBV19
abundance: .
CDR3nt: TGTGCCAGTAGACCCAGACTGACAACTAATGAAAAACTGTTTTTT
CDR3aa: CASRPRLTTNEKLFF

d_gene: .
j_gene: TRBJ2-7
v_gene: TRBV27
abundance: .
CDR3nt: TGTGCCAGCAGCTCACCTGGGGGGGGCCGTAGCTCCTACGAGCAGTACTTC
CDR3aa: CASSSPGGGRSSYEQYF

d_gene: TRBD2
j_gene: TRBJ2-1
v_gene: TRBV28
abundance: .
CDR3nt: TGTGCCAGCAGCCCCCGCCGGGACTATTTATACAATGAGCAGTTCTTC
CDR3aa: CASSPRRDYLYNEQFF

d_gene: TRBD2
j_gene: TRBJ2-3
v_gene: TRBV7-2
abundance: .
CDR3nt: TGTGCCAGCAGCCCGGCGGGACTAGCGGGGGTAGATACGCAGTATTTT
CDR3aa: CASSPAGLAGVDTQYF

d_gene: .
j_gene: TRBJ2-1
v_gene: TRBV6-5
abundance: .
CDR3nt: TGTGCCAGCAGTCCCGGACCGCGCAATGAGCAGTTCTTC
CDR3aa: CASSPGPRNEQFF

d_gene: .
j_gene: TRBJ2-5
v_gene: TRBV4-1
abundance: .
CDR3nt: TGCGCCAGCAGCCCAAACAGGGTGCCCCAAGAGACCCAGTACTTC
CDR3aa: CASSPNRVPQETQYF

d_gene: .
j_gene: TRBJ2-5
v_gene: TRBV21-1
abundance: .
CDR3nt: TGTGCCAGCAGCCCCGGGAGACTAGCGGGAGGGCCTTTGGAGACCCAGTACTTC
CDR3aa: CASSPGRLAGGPLETQYF

d_gene: TRBD2
j_gene: TRBJ2-2
v_gene: TRBV6-1
abundance: once
CDR3nt: TGTGCCAGCAGTGCCTCCGGGACTAGCGGAGTTCGAAGGGACACCGGGGAGCTGTTTTTT
CDR3aa: CASSASGTSGVRRDTGELFF

d_gene: .
j_gene: TRBJ1-1
v_gene: TRBV10-3
abundance: .
CDR3nt: TGTGCCATCAGTGAGTCGACTCGGGGAGAGAACACTGAAGCTTTCTTT
CDR3aa: CAISESTRGENTEAFF

d_gene: .
j_gene: TRBJ1-1
v_gene: TRBV27
abundance: once
CDR3nt: TGTGCCAGCAGTCCTCCCCCCGACAGGAACACTGAAGCTTTCTTT
CDR3aa: CASSPPPDRNTEAFF

d_gene: TRBD2
j_gene: TRBJ2-7
v_gene: TRBV27
abundance: .
CDR3nt: TGTGCCAGCAGTTTGTCCCCTGCGGGAGTGGGAGAGCAGTACTTC
CDR3aa: CASSLSPAGVGEQYF

d_gene: TRBD2
j_gene: TRBJ2-5
v_gene: TRBV7-8
abundance: few
CDR3nt: TGTGCCAGCACCCCCGTCGGGGTCGGGGGGGAGACCCAGTACTTC
CDR3aa: CASTPVGVGGETQYF

d_gene: TRBD2
j_gene: TRBJ2-1
v_gene: TRBV7-8
abundance: .
CDR3nt: TGTGCCAGCGAAGTTGCGGGGGTTTATGGCTACAATGAGCAGTTCTTC
CDR3aa: CASEVAGVYGYNEQFF

d_gene: .
j_gene: TRBJ2-4
v_gene: TRBV14
abundance: .
CDR3nt: TGTGCCAGCAGCCCACGGCAGGGAGGTCTGCCCACTCGTGCCAAAAACATTCAGTACTTC
CDR3aa: CASSPRQGGLPTRAKNIQYF

d_gene: .
j_gene: TRBJ2-7
v_gene: TRBV6-1
abundance: .
CDR3nt: TGTGCCAGCATGGACGGCGGCTACGAGCAGTACTTC
CDR3aa: CASMDGGYEQYF

d_gene: .
j_gene: TRBJ1-2
v_gene: TRBV27
abundance: .
CDR3nt: TGTGCCAGCAGTCCGGCTAACTATGGCTACACCTTC
CDR3aa: CASSPANYGYTF

d_gene: TRBD1
j_gene: TRBJ2-6
v_gene: TRBV7-9
abundance: .
CDR3nt: TGTGCCAGCAGCTCAGTCATCCGGGACAGAAGCTCTGGGGCCAACGTCCTGACTTTC
CDR3aa: CASSSVIRDRSSGANVLTF

d_gene: .
j_gene: TRBJ2-5
v_gene: TRBV5-6
abundance: few
CDR3nt: TGTGCCAGCAGCGTAGGGACCGAGACCCAGTACTTC
CDR3aa: CASSVGTETQYF

d_gene: .
j_gene: TRBJ1-2
v_gene: TRBV28
abundance: .
CDR3nt: TGTGCCAGCAGTTCCGGGCTGTCAGCGGCGTACTATGGCTACACCTTC
CDR3aa: CASSSGLSAAYYGYTF

d_gene: .
j_gene: TRBJ2-2
v_gene: TRBV27
abundance: .
CDR3nt: TGTGCCAGCAGACGGGGCGCCGGGGAGCTGTTTTTT
CDR3aa: CASRRGAGELFF

d_gene: .
j_gene: TRBJ2-1
v_gene: TRBV7-2
abundance: .
CDR3nt: TGTGCCAGCAGCTTTCCCGGGGGCTACAATGAGCAGTTCTTC
CDR3aa: CASSFPGGYNEQFF